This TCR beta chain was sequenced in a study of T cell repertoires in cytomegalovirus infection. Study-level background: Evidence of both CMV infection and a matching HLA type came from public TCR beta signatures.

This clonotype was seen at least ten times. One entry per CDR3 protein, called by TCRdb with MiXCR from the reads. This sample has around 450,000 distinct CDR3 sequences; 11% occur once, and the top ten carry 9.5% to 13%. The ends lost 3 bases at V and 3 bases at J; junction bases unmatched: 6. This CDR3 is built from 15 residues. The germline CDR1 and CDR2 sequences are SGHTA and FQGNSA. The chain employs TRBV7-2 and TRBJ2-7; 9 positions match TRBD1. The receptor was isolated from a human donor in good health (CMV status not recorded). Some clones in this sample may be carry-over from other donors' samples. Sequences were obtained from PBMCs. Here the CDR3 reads CASSFPPGQGYEQYF. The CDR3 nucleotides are TGTGCCAGCAGCTTCCCGCCGGGACAGGGCTACGAGCAGTACTTC.